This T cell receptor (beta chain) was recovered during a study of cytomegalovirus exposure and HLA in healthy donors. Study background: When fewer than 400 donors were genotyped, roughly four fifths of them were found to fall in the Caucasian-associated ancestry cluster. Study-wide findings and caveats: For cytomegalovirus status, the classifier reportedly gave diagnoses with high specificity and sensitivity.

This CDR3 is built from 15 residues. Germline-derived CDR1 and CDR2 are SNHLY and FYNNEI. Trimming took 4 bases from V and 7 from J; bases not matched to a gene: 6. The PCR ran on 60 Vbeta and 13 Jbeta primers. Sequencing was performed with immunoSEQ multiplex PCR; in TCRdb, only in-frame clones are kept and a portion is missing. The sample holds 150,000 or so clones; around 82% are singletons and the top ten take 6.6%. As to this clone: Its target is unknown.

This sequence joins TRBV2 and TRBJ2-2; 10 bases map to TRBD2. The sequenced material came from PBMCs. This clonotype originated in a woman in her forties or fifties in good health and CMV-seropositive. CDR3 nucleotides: TGTGCCAGCAGTGCAATAGCGGGGGGTATCGGGGAGCTGTTTTTT. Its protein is CASSAIAGGIGELFF.